The rows below give T cell receptor beta chains drawn from one sample of a study of T cells in localized non-small cell lung cancer. Sequencing used immunoSEQ multiplex PCR; TCRdb keeps in-frame clones, though not all of them. The sample yields about 40,000 clones, about 90% seen once. The source material was peripheral blood, sampled before any cancer treatment. The receptors come from a woman aged 40 to 75 with stage I lung adenocarcinoma. Each CDR3 is given with its conserved first and last residue. Each record gives: J gene, D gene, V gene, clone size, CDR3 DNA, CDR3 protein. A D gene is named only where the DNA matches it firmly. The size field is filled for only some rows; it gives once, few, many or a size class.

j_gene: TRBJ2-2; d_gene: TRBD2; v_gene: TRBV6-6; abundance: NA; CDR3nt: TGTGCCAGCAGCCCGCTAGCGGGATACACCGGGGAGCTGTTTTTT; CDR3aa: CASSPLAGYTGELFF
j_gene: TRBJ1-1; d_gene: NA; v_gene: TRBV2; abundance: NA; CDR3nt: TGTGCCAGCAAAATCACTGAAGCTTTCTTT; CDR3aa: CASKITEAFF
j_gene: TRBJ2-7; d_gene: NA; v_gene: TRBV11-2; abundance: NA; CDR3nt: TGTGCCAGCAGCTACTCGGACGGTACCTACGAGCAGTACTTC; CDR3aa: CASSYSDGTYEQYF
j_gene: TRBJ1-4; d_gene: TRBD1; v_gene: TRBV18; abundance: NA; CDR3nt: TGTGCCAGCTCTTCCGGGACAGGCGGTGAAAAACTGTTTTTT; CDR3aa: CASSSGTGGEKLFF
j_gene: TRBJ2-2; d_gene: NA; v_gene: TRBV29-1; abundance: NA; CDR3nt: TGCAGCGTCCTCGGACAGTTGAACACCGGGGAGCTGTTTTTT; CDR3aa: CSVLGQLNTGELFF
j_gene: TRBJ2-7; d_gene: TRBD2; v_gene: TRBV4-1; abundance: NA; CDR3nt: TGCGCCAGCAGCCAAGCAAACCTCGGGGGGAGCTCCTACGAGCAGTACTTC; CDR3aa: CASSQANLGGSSYEQYF
j_gene: TRBJ2-3; d_gene: TRBD1; v_gene: TRBV11-3; abundance: NA; CDR3nt: TGTGCCAGCAGCTTACGAAAAACAGGGGGCTGGGCAGATACGCAGTATTTT; CDR3aa: CASSLRKTGGWADTQYF
j_gene: TRBJ2-3; d_gene: TRBD2; v_gene: TRBV28; abundance: NA; CDR3nt: TGTGCCAGCACTCCTCCGGGGGGGCTTGAGACAGATACGCAGTATTTT; CDR3aa: CASTPPGGLETDTQYF
j_gene: TRBJ2-1; d_gene: NA; v_gene: TRBV11-2; abundance: NA; CDR3nt: TGTGCCAGCAGAGGGTGGGGGCAGGGTAATGAGCAGTTCTTC; CDR3aa: CASRGWGQGNEQFF
j_gene: TRBJ2-3; d_gene: TRBD2; v_gene: TRBV6-1; abundance: few; CDR3nt: TGTGCCAGCAGTGAGGGAGGGCGCACAGATACGCAGTATTTT; CDR3aa: CASSEGGRTDTQYF
j_gene: TRBJ2-5; d_gene: NA; v_gene: TRBV4-1; abundance: NA; CDR3nt: TGCGCCAGCAGTCCACTTGGTACCAGGGTCGGAGGAGAGACCCAGTACTTC; CDR3aa: CASSPLGTRVGGETQYF
j_gene: TRBJ1-4; d_gene: NA; v_gene: TRBV5-1; abundance: NA; CDR3nt: TGCGCCAGCAGCTTGAGTCGTGGGCGTGCTAATGAAAAACTGTTTTTT; CDR3aa: CASSLSRGRANEKLFF
j_gene: TRBJ2-3; d_gene: NA; v_gene: TRBV27; abundance: NA; CDR3nt: TGTGCCAGCAGTTTATCCCGACGGGATACGCAGTATTTT; CDR3aa: CASSLSRRDTQYF
j_gene: TRBJ2-2; d_gene: NA; v_gene: TRBV7-3; abundance: NA; CDR3nt: TGTGCCAGCAGCCTGGGGACATCGAACACCGGGGAGCTGTTTTTT; CDR3aa: CASSLGTSNTGELFF
j_gene: TRBJ1-2; d_gene: NA; v_gene: TRBV28; abundance: NA; CDR3nt: TGTGCCAGCAGTTTACCCCTAAATGGCTACACCTTC; CDR3aa: CASSLPLNGYTF
j_gene: TRBJ1-5; d_gene: NA; v_gene: TRBV30; abundance: once; CDR3nt: TGTGCCTGGAGTGTACGGTTTGGCAATCAGCCCCAGCATTTT; CDR3aa: CAWSVRFGNQPQHF
j_gene: TRBJ2-7; d_gene: NA; v_gene: TRBV18; abundance: NA; CDR3nt: TGTGCCAGCTCAGTTAGCGTTTTGTCCTACGAGCAGTACTTC; CDR3aa: CASSVSVLSYEQYF
j_gene: TRBJ2-7; d_gene: TRBD1; v_gene: TRBV18; abundance: NA; CDR3nt: TGTGCCAGCTCTCCGGGGGGGACAGGGGTCTCCGAGCAGTACTTC; CDR3aa: CASSPGGTGVSEQYF
j_gene: TRBJ2-5; d_gene: NA; v_gene: TRBV12-5; abundance: NA; CDR3nt: TGTGCTAGTGGTTTTGGGGTCCCAGAGACCCAGTACTTC; CDR3aa: CASGFGVPETQYF
j_gene: TRBJ2-5; d_gene: TRBD1; v_gene: TRBV10-3; abundance: NA; CDR3nt: TGTGCCATCAGTGAGGCCGGGACAGGGGAAGAGACCCAGTACTTC; CDR3aa: CAISEAGTGEETQYF
j_gene: TRBJ2-7; d_gene: NA; v_gene: TRBV6-5; abundance: NA; CDR3nt: TGTGCCAGCAGCCCTCGGTTGCGCGGTGTCGAGCAGTACTTC; CDR3aa: CASSPRLRGVEQYF
j_gene: TRBJ1-2; d_gene: TRBD1; v_gene: TRBV5-1; abundance: NA; CDR3nt: TGCGCCAGCAGTACAGGGGGAAGTTATGGCTACACCTTC; CDR3aa: CASSTGGSYGYTF
j_gene: TRBJ2-5; d_gene: NA; v_gene: TRBV5-1; abundance: once; CDR3nt: TGCGCCAGCAGCTTAGAGACAGGGACTCGGGAGACCCAGTACTTC; CDR3aa: CASSLETGTRETQYF
j_gene: TRBJ2-5; d_gene: NA; v_gene: TRBV5-1; abundance: NA; CDR3nt: TGCGCCAGCAGCTTGGGCGGGGTCCAAGAGACCCAGTACTTC; CDR3aa: CASSLGGVQETQYF
j_gene: TRBJ1-2; d_gene: NA; v_gene: TRBV5-1; abundance: NA; CDR3nt: TGCGCCAGCAGCTTAGACGGGGCCCTTAATGGCTACACCTTC; CDR3aa: CASSLDGALNGYTF
j_gene: TRBJ1-5; d_gene: NA; v_gene: TRBV19; abundance: NA; CDR3nt: TGTGCCAGTAGTATACAATCCGTAGAGATTACGCCCCAGCATTTT; CDR3aa: CASSIQSVEITPQHF
j_gene: TRBJ2-1; d_gene: NA; v_gene: TRBV5-1; abundance: NA; CDR3nt: TGCGCCAGCAGCGTGGACAGAATTCAACTAGCGTTAACGCCCTACAATGAGCAGTTCTTC; CDR3aa: CASSVDRIQLALTPYNEQFF
j_gene: TRBJ2-2; d_gene: NA; v_gene: TRBV10-3; abundance: NA; CDR3nt: TGTGCCATCAGTAGACTGAACACCGGGGAGCTGTTTTTT; CDR3aa: CAISRLNTGELFF
j_gene: TRBJ1-1; d_gene: NA; v_gene: TRBV11-2; abundance: NA; CDR3nt: TGTGCCAGCAGCTTAAACCTGAACACTGAAGCTTTCTTT; CDR3aa: CASSLNLNTEAFF
j_gene: TRBJ1-2; d_gene: TRBD1; v_gene: TRBV28; abundance: NA; CDR3nt: TGTGCCAGCAGTTTTCCGGGGACAGGGCCCGGTTATGGCTACACCTTC; CDR3aa: CASSFPGTGPGYGYTF
j_gene: TRBJ1-1; d_gene: TRBD1; v_gene: TRBV18; abundance: NA; CDR3nt: TGTGCCAGCTCACCGGACTACAGGGGGCTGAAAACTGAAGCTTTCTTT; CDR3aa: CASSPDYRGLKTEAFF
j_gene: TRBJ2-7; d_gene: TRBD2; v_gene: TRBV27; abundance: NA; CDR3nt: TGTGCCAGCAGCACAAGCCTAGCGGGAGCGAGAACGGGAGAGCAGTACTTC; CDR3aa: CASSTSLAGARTGEQYF
j_gene: TRBJ2-1; d_gene: NA; v_gene: TRBV5-5; abundance: NA; CDR3nt: TGTGCCAGCAGCTTGGTACCACCGATCAATGAGCAGTTCTTC; CDR3aa: CASSLVPPINEQFF
j_gene: TRBJ2-7; d_gene: NA; v_gene: TRBV10-2; abundance: once; CDR3nt: TGCGCCAGCCAAAGCCCTAGGGGCTACGAGCAGTACTTC; CDR3aa: CASQSPRGYEQYF
j_gene: TRBJ2-6; d_gene: NA; v_gene: TRBV28; abundance: once; CDR3nt: TGTGCCAGCAGTCCACGCGGGTCAGGGGCGGGGGCCAACGTCCTGACTTTC; CDR3aa: CASSPRGSGAGANVLTF
j_gene: TRBJ2-2; d_gene: NA; v_gene: TRBV25-1; abundance: NA; CDR3nt: TGTGCCAGCAGTGAATTCGTAGCCGGGGAGCTGTTTTTT; CDR3aa: CASSEFVAGELFF
j_gene: TRBJ2-7; d_gene: NA; v_gene: TRBV9; abundance: few; CDR3nt: TGTGCCAGCAGCGCTAAACCCGGGACGGTAACCTACGAGCAGTACTTC; CDR3aa: CASSAKPGTVTYEQYF
j_gene: TRBJ2-7; d_gene: TRBD1; v_gene: TRBV6-1; abundance: NA; CDR3nt: TGTGCCAGCAGTGAAGCTACCACAGGGGGCTACGAGCAGTACTTC; CDR3aa: CASSEATTGGYEQYF
j_gene: TRBJ2-1; d_gene: TRBD1; v_gene: TRBV9; abundance: NA; CDR3nt: TGTGCCAGCAGCGTCTCCGGGACAGGCCTCTACAATGAGCAGTTCTTC; CDR3aa: CASSVSGTGLYNEQFF
j_gene: TRBJ2-4; d_gene: NA; v_gene: TRBV18; abundance: NA; CDR3nt: TGTGCCAGCTCACCACTGTCGCGGAGTCAGGGCGTCCCCTTCTTC; CDR3aa: CASSPLSRSQGVPFF
j_gene: TRBJ1-1; d_gene: NA; v_gene: TRBV28; abundance: NA; CDR3nt: TGTGCCAGCAGATTCCCGCAAGATGGTGACACTGAAGCTTTCTTT; CDR3aa: CASRFPQDGDTEAFF
j_gene: TRBJ1-2; d_gene: NA; v_gene: TRBV30; abundance: NA; CDR3nt: TGTGCCGGGTCAGGGTCCGGCTATGGCTACACCTTC; CDR3aa: CAGSGSGYGYTF
j_gene: TRBJ1-2; d_gene: TRBD1; v_gene: TRBV4-1; abundance: NA; CDR3nt: TGCGCCAGCAGCCCCAAGGACAGGGCTAACTATGGCTACACCTTC; CDR3aa: CASSPKDRANYGYTF
j_gene: TRBJ1-4; d_gene: NA; v_gene: TRBV6-6; abundance: NA; CDR3nt: TGTGCCAGCAGTTACAAACACCGCGCCTTTGAAAAACTGTTTTTT; CDR3aa: CASSYKHRAFEKLFF
j_gene: TRBJ2-3; d_gene: TRBD2; v_gene: TRBV5-8; abundance: NA; CDR3nt: TGTGCCAGCAGCTTGGTTGCGGTTAGCGGGAGACCTAAGCAGTATTTT; CDR3aa: CASSLVAVSGRPKQYF
j_gene: TRBJ1-1; d_gene: NA; v_gene: TRBV5-1; abundance: NA; CDR3nt: TGCGCCAGCAGCTTGGAGGGATGGTCGACGACACCTTTCTTT; CDR3aa: CASSLEGWSTTPFF
j_gene: TRBJ2-6; d_gene: NA; v_gene: TRBV5-1; abundance: NA; CDR3nt: TGCGCCAGCAGCTTGGATGCCCTCTCTGGGGCCAACGTCCTGACTTTC; CDR3aa: CASSLDALSGANVLTF